This passage covers 16 T cell receptor beta chains from one sample sequenced in a study of control samples from healthy donors and cancer patients. Sequenced by immunoSEQ multiplex PCR; TCRdb stores in-frame clones only, minus some. This sample has about 130,000 clones, with around 92% found just once. Material for sequencing was blood. Source of these receptors: a woman aged 50 to 60 in good health.

The chain carries TRBV11-2 and TRBJ1-1, with TRBD1 matching over 7 bases. After removal of 5 bases from V and 1 base from J, the junction contained 10 bases not matched to a gene. The CDR3 contains 16 residues. Germline values: CDR1 SGHAT, CDR2 FQNNGV. The CDR3 sequence: CASSPREGARNTEAFF. As DNA, the CDR3 is TGTGCCAGCAGCCCCCGTGAGGGGGCGCGGAACACTGAAGCTTTCTTT.

The CDR3, as DNA: TGCGCCAGCAGCTTGGTAACGTTACCTAACACTGAAGCTTTCTTT. Translating it yields CASSLVTLPNTEAFF. The chain is built from TRBV5-1 and TRBJ1-1; D gene unclear. This CDR3 is 15 amino acids long. Trimming stripped 0 bases from V and 2 bases from J, with 11 bases between. Germline values: CDR1 SGHRS, CDR2 YFSETQ.

The V and J genes are TRBV28 and TRBJ1-1; D might be TRBD1 (5 bases). The CDR3 is 14 amino acids. In germline, CDR1 is MDHEN, CDR2 SYDVKM. With 6 bases removed from V and 7 bases from J, the gap between germline ends came to 18 bases. The CDR3, as DNA: TGTGCCAGCAGGGAGCCGGGACGGACTTTTGAAGCTTTCTTT. Its protein product is CASREPGRTFEAFF.

This clone was seen a few times. The chain recombines TRBV27 with TRBJ2-7; the match to TRBD1 covers 8 bases. Germline V gives CDR1 MNHEY, CDR2 SMNVEV (reference sequence). This CDR3 is built from 16 residues. V was pared by 6 bases and J by 6 bases, with 16 bases of the junction left unmatched. The CDR3 spells CASSFQSDRVGGEQYF. The CDR3 bases are TGTGCCAGCAGCTTCCAATCGGACAGGGTAGGAGGCGAGCAGTACTTC.

The rearrangement uses TRBV5-4 and TRBJ2-7; TRBD1 matches 9 bases. The CDR3 has 14 residues. The germline CDR1 and CDR2 sequences are SGHNT and YYREEE (reference sequence). V lost 4 bases, J lost 4 bases, and 6 bases stayed unmatched. CDR3 sequence: CASSKDRGPYEQYF. As DNA, the CDR3 is TGTGCCAGCAGCAAGGACAGGGGTCCGTACGAGCAGTACTTC.

This clone was counted only a few times. This chain connects TRBV28 to TRBJ2-3; the D gene is possibly TRBD2 (6 bases). Germline lookup yields CDR1 MDHEN and CDR2 SYDVKM. CDR3 length: 15 residues. Trimming pared 8 bases from V and 4 bases from J, leaving 19 bases between. The CDR3 sequence: CASGSSVGRADTQYF. The CDR3 DNA is TGTGCCAGCGGATCTAGCGTAGGTCGGGCAGATACGCAGTATTTT.

The rearrangement links TRBV10-3 to TRBJ1-2; no clear D gene. The CDR3 extends over 13 amino acids. Germline V gene sequence: CDR1 ENHRY, CDR2 SYGVKD. The V and J ends lost 6 bases and 4 bases respectively, with 12 bases between them. The CDR3 DNA reads as TGTGCCATCAGGGCCGGGCAGCCCTATGGCTACACCTTC. This translates into CAIRAGQPYGYTF.

The chain joins TRBV5-6 to TRBJ1-4, with D possibly matching TRBD1 (6 bases). Trimming took off 4 bases at V and 7 bases at J, with 17 bases between the two ends. The CDR3 is 15 residues long. The germline V gene encodes CDR1 SGHDT and CDR2 YYEEEE. CDR3 amino acids: CASSLGRGGSEKLFF. CDR3 sequence (DNA): TGTGCCAGCAGCCTGGGAAGGGGGGGCAGTGAAAAACTGTTTTTT.

The chain carries TRBV19 and TRBJ2-7; possibly TRBD1 for D (6 bases). This CDR3 comprises 14 residues. Germline CDR1 reads LNHDA; CDR2 reads SQIVND (reference sequence). V lost 3 bases and J 5 bases, leaving 14 bases between the germline ends. The CDR3 DNA sequence: TGTGCCAGTAGTATTCGAACAGGGTCCCACGAGCAGTACTTC. Residues: CASSIRTGSHEQYF.

V gene TRBV18 combines with J gene TRBJ1-5; no clear D. Germline CDR1 KGHSH, CDR2 LQKENI. V lost 5 bases, J lost 0 bases, and 8 bases lay in between. CDR3 length equals 14 residues. The CDR3 spells CASSGPNSNQPQHF. In DNA form, the CDR3 reads TGTGCCAGCTCAGGACCCAATAGCAATCAGCCCCAGCATTTT.

The chain uses TRBV3-1 (or the pseudogene TRBV3-2) and TRBJ1-6; maybe TRBD1 (6 bases). Trimming took 3 bases from V and 10 from J, leaving 13 bases between them. The V gene's germline CDR1 is LGHDT and CDR2 YNNKEL (reference sequence). There are 14 residues in the CDR3. The CDR3 sequence is CASSHLQGGSPLHF. Here the CDR3 DNA reads TGTGCCAGCAGCCACTTACAGGGTGGCTCACCCCTCCACTTT.

In its sample, this clone was seen once. The V call is TRBV6-1, the J call TRBJ1-2; D may be TRBD1 (5 bases). V lost 1 base, J lost 6 bases, and 15 bases lay in between. Germline assignment: CDR1 MNHNS and CDR2 SASEGT. The CDR3 is 15 residues long. CDR3 loop: CASSEGLPDIDGYTF. The DNA for the CDR3 is TGTGCCAGCAGTGAAGGGCTCCCGGACATCGATGGCTACACCTTC.

The DNA for the CDR3 is TGTGCCAGCAGTATGACACCCTATGGCTACACCTTC. Translating gives CASSMTPYGYTF. V and J are TRBV27 and TRBJ1-2, with no clear D. The germline gives CDR1 MNHEY, CDR2 SMNVEV (reference sequence). V was trimmed by 5 bases and J by 4 bases, leaving 8 bases between them. CDR3 length: 12 residues.

The chain is built from TRBV6-5 and TRBJ1-1; D is unresolved. Between the trimmed V and J ends, which lost 3 bases and 3 bases, there was a span of 11 bases. Germline V gives CDR1 MNHEY, CDR2 SVGAGI. This CDR3 spans 14 amino acids. The CDR3: CASSYQRADTEAFF. As DNA, the CDR3 is TGTGCCAGCAGTTATCAGAGAGCGGACACTGAAGCTTTCTTT.

The rearrangement joins TRBV11-2 to TRBJ1-1; D uncertain. The CDR3 has 15 amino acids. Germline V gives CDR1 SGHAT, CDR2 FQNNGV. Trimming took 5 bases from V and 4 from J, leaving 17 bases between them. Here the CDR3 reads CASSHRAFTGTEAFF. CDR3 sequence (DNA): TGTGCCAGCAGCCACCGGGCCTTCACGGGCACTGAAGCTTTCTTT.

This clone came up a few times. The chain is built from TRBV28 and TRBJ1-2, with 11 bases that match TRBD1. CDR1 is MDHEN, CDR2 SYDVKM, per germline. The CDR3 runs 16 residues. V shed 6 bases, J shed 7 bases, and the junction held 13 bases outside the gene matches. CDR3 loop: CASRGPGQGELSGYTF. CDR3 in DNA: TGTGCCAGCAGGGGACCGGGACAGGGGGAGCTGAGTGGCTACACCTTC.